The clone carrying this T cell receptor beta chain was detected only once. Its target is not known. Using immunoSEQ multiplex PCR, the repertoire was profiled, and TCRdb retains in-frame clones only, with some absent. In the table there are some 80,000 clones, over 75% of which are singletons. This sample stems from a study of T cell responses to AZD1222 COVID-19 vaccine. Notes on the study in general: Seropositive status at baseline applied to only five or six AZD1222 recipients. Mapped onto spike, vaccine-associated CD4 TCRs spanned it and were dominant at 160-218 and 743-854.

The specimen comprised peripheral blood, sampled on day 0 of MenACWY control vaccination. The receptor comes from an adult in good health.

CDR3 sequence: CASSIEGDRGYEQYF. The CDR3 region has the DNA TGTGCCAGTAGTATAGAAGGGGACAGGGGCTACGAGCAGTACTTC. The genes are TRBV19 and TRBJ2-7; 10 nucleotides align to TRBD1. With V trimmed by 0 bases and J by 3 bases, 2 bases remained unmatched. CDR3 length equals 15 residues. From germline, CDR1 is LNHDA and CDR2 SQIVND (reference sequence).